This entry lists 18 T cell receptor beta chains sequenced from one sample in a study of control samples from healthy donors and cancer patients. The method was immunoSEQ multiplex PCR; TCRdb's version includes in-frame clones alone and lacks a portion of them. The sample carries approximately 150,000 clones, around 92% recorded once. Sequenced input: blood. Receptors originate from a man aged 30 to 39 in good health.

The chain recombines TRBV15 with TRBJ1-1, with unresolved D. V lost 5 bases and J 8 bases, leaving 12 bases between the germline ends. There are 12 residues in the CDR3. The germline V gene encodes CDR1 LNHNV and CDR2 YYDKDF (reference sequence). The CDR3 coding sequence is TGTGCCACCAGCGGTAACAAGGAGGAAGCTTTCTTT. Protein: CATSGNKEEAFF.

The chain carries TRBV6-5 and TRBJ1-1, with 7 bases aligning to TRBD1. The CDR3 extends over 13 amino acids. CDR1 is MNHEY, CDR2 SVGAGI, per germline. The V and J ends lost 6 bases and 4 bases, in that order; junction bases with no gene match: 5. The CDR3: CASRSGGGTEAFF. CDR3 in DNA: TGTGCCAGCAGGTCAGGGGGTGGCACTGAAGCTTTCTTT.

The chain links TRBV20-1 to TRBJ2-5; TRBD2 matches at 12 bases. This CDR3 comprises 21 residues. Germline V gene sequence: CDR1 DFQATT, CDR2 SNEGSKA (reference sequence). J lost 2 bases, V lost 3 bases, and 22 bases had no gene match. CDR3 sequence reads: CSASDYILRASGGGSQETQYF. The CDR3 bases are TGCAGTGCTAGTGATTACATATTAAGGGCTAGCGGGGGGGGAAGTCAAGAGACCCAGTACTTC.

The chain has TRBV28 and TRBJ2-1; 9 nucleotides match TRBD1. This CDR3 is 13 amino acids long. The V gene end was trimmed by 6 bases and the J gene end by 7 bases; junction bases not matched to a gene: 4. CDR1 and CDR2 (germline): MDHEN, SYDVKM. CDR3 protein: CASREQGANEQFF. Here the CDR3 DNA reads TGTGCCAGCAGAGAACAGGGGGCAAATGAGCAGTTCTTC.

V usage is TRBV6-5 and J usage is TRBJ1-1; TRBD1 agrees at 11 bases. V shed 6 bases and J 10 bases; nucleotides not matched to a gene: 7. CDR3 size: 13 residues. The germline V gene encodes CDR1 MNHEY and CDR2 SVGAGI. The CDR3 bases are TGTGCCAGCAGCTCCGGACAGGGGGCAAGAGCTTTCTTT. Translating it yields CASSSGQGARAFF.

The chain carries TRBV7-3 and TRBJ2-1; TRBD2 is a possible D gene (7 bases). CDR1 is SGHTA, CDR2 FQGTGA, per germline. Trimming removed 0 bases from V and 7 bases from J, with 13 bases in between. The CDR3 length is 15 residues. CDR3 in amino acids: CASSLTGGPFNEQFF. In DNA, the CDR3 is TGTGCCAGCAGCTTAACGGGGGGGCCTTTTAATGAGCAGTTCTTC.

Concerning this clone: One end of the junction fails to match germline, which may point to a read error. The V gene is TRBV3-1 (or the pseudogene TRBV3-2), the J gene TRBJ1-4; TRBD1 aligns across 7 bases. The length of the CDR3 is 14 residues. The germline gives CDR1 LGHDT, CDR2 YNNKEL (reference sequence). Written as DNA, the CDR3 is TGTGCCAGCAGCCCGGGGTTTACAGGGGAAAGACTGTTTTTT. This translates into CASSPGFTGERLFF.

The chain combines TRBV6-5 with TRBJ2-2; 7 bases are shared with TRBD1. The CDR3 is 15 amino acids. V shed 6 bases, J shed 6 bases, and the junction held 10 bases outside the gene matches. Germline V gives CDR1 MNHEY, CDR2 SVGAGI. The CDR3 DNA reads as TGTGCCAGCAGCCGTGACAGGGTGTGGGCCGGGGAGCTGTTTTTT. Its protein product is CASSRDRVWAGELFF.

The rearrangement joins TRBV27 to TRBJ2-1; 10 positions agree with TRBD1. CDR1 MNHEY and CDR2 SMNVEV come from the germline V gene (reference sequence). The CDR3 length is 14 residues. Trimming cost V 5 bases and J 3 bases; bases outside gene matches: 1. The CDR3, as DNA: TGTGCCAGCAGTCGGACAGGGGGCTACAATGAGCAGTTCTTC. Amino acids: CASSRTGGYNEQFF.

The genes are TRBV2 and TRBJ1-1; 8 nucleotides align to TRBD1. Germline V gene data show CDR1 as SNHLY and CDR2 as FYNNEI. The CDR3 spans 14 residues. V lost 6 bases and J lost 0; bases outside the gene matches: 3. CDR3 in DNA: TGTGCCAGCAGAGCGACAGGGGTGAACACTGAAGCTTTCTTT. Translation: CASRATGVNTEAFF.

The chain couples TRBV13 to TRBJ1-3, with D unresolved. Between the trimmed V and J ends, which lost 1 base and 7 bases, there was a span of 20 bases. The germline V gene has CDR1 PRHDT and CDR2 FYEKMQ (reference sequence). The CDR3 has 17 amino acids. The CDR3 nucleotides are TGTGCCAGCAGCTTAGTTGGGATCGACAAACTCGGGAACACCATATATTTT. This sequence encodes CASSLVGIDKLGNTIYF. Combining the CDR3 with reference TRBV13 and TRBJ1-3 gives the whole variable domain AAGVIQSPRHLIKEKRETATLKCYPIPRHDTVYWYQQGPGQDPQFLISFYEKMQSDKGSIPDRFSAQQFSDYHSELNMSSLELGDSALYFCASSLVGIDKLGNTIYFGEGSWLTVV.

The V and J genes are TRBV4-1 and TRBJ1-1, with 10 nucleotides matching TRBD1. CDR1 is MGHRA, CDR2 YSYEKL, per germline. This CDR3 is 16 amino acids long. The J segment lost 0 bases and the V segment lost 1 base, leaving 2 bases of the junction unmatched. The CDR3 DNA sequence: TGCGCCAGCAGCCAAGCGACAGGGGGCGTGAACACTGAAGCTTTCTTT. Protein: CASSQATGGVNTEAFF.

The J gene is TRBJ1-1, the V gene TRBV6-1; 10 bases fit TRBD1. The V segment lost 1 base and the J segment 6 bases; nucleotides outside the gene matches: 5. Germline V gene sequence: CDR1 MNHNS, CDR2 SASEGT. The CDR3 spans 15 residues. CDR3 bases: TGTGCCAGCAGTGAAGATTGGACAGGGGGGGCTGAAGCTTTCTTT. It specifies CASSEDWTGGAEAFF.

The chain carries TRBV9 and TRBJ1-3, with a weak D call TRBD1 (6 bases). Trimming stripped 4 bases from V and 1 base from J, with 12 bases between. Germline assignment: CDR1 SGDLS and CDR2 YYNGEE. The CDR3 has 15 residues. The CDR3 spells CASSSSGVSGNTIYF. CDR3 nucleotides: TGTGCCAGCAGCTCATCAGGGGTTTCTGGAAACACCATATATTTT. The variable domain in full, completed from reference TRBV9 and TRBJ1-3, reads DSGVTQTPKHLITATGQRVTLRCSPRSGDLSVYWYQQSLDQGLQFLIQYYNGEERAKGNILERFSAQQFPDLHSELNLSSLELGDSALYFCASSSSGVSGNTIYFGEGSWLTVV.

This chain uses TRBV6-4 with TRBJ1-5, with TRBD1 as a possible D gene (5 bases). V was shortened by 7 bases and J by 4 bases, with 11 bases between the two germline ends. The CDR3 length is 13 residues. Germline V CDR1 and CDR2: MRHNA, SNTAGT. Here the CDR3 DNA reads TGTGCCAGCACCCGAAGGGGAAATCAGCCCCAGCATTTT. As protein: CASTRRGNQPQHF.

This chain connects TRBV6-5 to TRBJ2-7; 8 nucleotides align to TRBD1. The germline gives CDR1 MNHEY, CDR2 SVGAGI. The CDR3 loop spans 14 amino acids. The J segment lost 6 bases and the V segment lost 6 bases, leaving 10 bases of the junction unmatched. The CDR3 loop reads CASRLDRDLGEQYF. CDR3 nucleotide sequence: TGTGCCAGCAGGTTGGACAGGGACCTAGGCGAGCAGTACTTC.

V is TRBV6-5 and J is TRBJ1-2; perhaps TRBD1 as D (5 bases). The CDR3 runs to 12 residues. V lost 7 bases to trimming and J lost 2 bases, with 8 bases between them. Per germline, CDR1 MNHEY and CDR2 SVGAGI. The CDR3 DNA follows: TGTGCCAGCATCGACAGAAACTATGGCTACACCTTC. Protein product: CASIDRNYGYTF.

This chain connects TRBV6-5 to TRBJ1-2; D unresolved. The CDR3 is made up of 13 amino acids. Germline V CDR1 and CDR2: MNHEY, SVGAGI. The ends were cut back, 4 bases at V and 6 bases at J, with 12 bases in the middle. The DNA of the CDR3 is TGTGCCAGCAGTTTACAGCTTGGGGATGGCTACACCTTC. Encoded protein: CASSLQLGDGYTF.